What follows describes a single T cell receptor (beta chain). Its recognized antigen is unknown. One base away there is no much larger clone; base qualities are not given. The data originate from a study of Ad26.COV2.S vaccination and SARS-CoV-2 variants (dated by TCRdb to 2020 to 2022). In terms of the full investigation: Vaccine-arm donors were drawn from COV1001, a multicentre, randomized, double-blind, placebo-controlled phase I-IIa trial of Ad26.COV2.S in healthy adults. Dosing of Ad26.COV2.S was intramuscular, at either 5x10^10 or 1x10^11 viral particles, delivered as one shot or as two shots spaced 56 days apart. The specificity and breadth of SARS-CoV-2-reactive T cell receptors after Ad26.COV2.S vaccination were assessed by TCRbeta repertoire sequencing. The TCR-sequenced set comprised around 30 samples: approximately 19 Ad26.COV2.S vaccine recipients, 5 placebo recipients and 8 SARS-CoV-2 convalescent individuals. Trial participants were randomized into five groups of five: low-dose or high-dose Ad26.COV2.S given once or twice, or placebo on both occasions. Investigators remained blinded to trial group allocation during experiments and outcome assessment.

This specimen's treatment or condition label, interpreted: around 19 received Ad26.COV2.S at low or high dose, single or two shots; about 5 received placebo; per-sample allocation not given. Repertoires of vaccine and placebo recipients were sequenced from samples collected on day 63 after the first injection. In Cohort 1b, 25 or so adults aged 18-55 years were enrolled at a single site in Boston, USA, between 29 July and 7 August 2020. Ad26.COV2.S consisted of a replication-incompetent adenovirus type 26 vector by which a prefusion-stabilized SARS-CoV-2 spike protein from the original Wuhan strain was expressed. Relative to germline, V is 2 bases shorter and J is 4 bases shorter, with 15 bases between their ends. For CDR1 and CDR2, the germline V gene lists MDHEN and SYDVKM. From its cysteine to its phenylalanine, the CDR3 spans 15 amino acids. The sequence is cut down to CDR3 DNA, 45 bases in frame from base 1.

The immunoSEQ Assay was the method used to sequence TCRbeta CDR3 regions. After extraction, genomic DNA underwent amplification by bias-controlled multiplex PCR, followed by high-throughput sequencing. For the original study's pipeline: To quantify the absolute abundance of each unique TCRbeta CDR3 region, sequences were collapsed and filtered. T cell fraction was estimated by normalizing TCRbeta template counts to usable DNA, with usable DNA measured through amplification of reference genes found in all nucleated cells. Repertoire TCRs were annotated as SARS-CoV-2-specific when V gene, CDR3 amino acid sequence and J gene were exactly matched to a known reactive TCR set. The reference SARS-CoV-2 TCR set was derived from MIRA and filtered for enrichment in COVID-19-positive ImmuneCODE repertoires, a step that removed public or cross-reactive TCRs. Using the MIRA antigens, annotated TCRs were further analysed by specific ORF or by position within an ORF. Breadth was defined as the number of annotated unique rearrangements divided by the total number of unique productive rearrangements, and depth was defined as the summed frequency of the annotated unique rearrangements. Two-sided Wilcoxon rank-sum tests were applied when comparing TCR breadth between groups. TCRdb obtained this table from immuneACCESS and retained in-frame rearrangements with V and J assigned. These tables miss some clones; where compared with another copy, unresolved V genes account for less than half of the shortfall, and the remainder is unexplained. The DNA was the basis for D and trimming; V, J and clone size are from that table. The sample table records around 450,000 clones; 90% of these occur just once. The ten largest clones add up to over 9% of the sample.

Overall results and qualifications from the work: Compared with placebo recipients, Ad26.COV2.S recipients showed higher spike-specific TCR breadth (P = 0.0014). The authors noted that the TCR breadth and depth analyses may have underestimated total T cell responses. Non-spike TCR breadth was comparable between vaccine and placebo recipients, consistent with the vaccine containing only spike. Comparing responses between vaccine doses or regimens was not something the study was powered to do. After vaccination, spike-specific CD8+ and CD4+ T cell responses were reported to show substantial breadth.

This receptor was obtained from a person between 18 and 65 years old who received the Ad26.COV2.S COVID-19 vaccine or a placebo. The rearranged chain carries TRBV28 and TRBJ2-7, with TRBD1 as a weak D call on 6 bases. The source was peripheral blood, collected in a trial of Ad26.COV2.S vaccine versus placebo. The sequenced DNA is TGTGCCAGCAGTTTAGTCCGCAGGGGCAGGTACGAGCAGTACTTC. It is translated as CASSLVRRGRYEQYF.